The 26 T cell receptor beta chains below all came from one sample that was sequenced in a study of post-analysis software for immune sequencing data. No antigen is known for these receptors. cDNA libraries for TCR beta contained unique molecular identifiers. TCRdb itself ran the PCR reads through MiXCR, one entry per CDR3 protein. The sample yields a few hundred thousand distinct CDR3 sequences, around 40% seen once. Regarding the study as a whole: Comparison of patients with controls showed five TRBV segments more frequent in patients, TRBV5-6, TRBV5-1 and TRBV20-1 among them.

Sequenced input: blood. All receptors come from a girl aged 10 to 17 with multiple sclerosis.

This chain joins TRBV3-1 and TRBJ1-1, with D possibly matching TRBD1 (5 bases). The length of the CDR3 is 15 residues. CDR1 is LGHDT and CDR2 is YNNKEL in the germline V gene (reference sequence). The V end lost 4 bases, the J end lost 1 base, and 13 bases lay between the germline ends. The CDR3 loop is CASSLGDGGNTEAFF. As DNA, the CDR3 is TGTGCCAGCAGCCTCGGAGATGGGGGGAACACTGAAGCTTTCTTT.

This clonotype showed up just a few times. The V and J genes are TRBV6-2 or TRBV6-3 and TRBJ1-2; D is unclear. In germline, CDR1 is MNHEY, CDR2 SVGEGT. The CDR3 length is 13 residues. Trimming removed 7 bases from V and 3 bases from J, with 12 bases in between. CDR3 sequence (DNA): TGTGCCAGCATTTCCAGGCCAGACTATGGCTACACCTTC. Protein product: CASISRPDYGYTF.

As for this clonotype: This may be a read error, as it is one base from a much larger clone. The chain employs TRBV20-1 and TRBJ2-3; 7 bases fit TRBD2. Per germline, CDR1 DFQATT and CDR2 SNEGSKA (reference sequence). V lost 6 bases, J lost 4 bases, and 10 bases stayed unmatched. This CDR3 spans 14 amino acids. For the CDR3, the DNA is TGCAGTGCAATGACTAGCATGGTCGCAGATACGCAGTATTTT. Protein product: CSAMTSMVADTQYF.

The V gene is TRBV29-1, the J gene TRBJ2-5, with D tentatively TRBD1 (6 bases). V was trimmed by 3 bases and J by 6 bases, leaving 8 bases between them. This CDR3 region has 11 residues. Germline CDR1 SQVTM, CDR2 ANQGSEA. CDR3 amino acids: CSVDQGKTQYF. The CDR3 coding sequence is TGCAGCGTTGACCAGGGGAAGACCCAGTACTTC.

At least ten counts were recorded for this clonotype. A junction end diverges from the germline sequence, so it may reflect a read error. The chain combines TRBV7-7 with TRBJ2-1; D is perhaps TRBD1 (5 bases). The CDR3 length is 16 residues. Germline lookup yields CDR1 SSHAT and CDR2 FNYEAQ (reference sequence). CDR3 sequence (DNA): TGTGCTAGCAGCTTGGGGCGGACCATCTCCTACAATGAGCAGTTCTTC. As protein: CASSLGRTISYNEQFF.

The chain employs TRBV12-3 or TRBV12-4 and TRBJ1-2; TRBD1 matches 7 bases. This CDR3 region has 14 residues. The J segment lost 3 bases and the V segment lost 6 bases, leaving 7 bases of the junction unmatched. CDR3 sequence (DNA): TGTGCCAGCAGCAAATCCACAGGGGACTATGGCTACACCTTC. This codes for CASSKSTGDYGYTF.

The CDR3 nucleotides are TGCGCCGTAGTAAGGGCGGACACCACTGAAGCTTTCTTT. This encodes CAVVRADTTEAFF. The V call is TRBV20-1, the J call TRBJ1-1; TRBD1 is a possible D gene (5 bases). The CDR3 length is 13 residues. In germline, CDR1 is DFQATT, CDR2 SNEGSKA (reference sequence).

The chain has TRBV7-6 and TRBJ2-1; 10 bases align to TRBD1. CDR3 length: 16 amino acids. Germline CDR1 is SGHVS and CDR2 is FNYEAQ. The junction had 9 bases not matched to a gene; V was cut back by 5 bases and J by 5 bases. The CDR3 protein is CASSRTPGTGDNEQFF. CDR3 bases: TGTGCCAGCAGCCGCACTCCCGGGACAGGGGACAATGAGCAGTTCTTC.

In its sample, this clonotype was seen a few times. The chain joins TRBV28 to TRBJ2-7; D perhaps matches TRBD2 (5 bases). The V gene's germline CDR1 is MDHEN and CDR2 SYDVKM. The CDR3 sequence is 13 residues long. Trimming took off 4 bases at V and 3 bases at J, with 10 bases between the two ends. The CDR3 reads CASSSGLYYEQYF. CDR3 in DNA: TGTGCCAGCAGTTCTGGACTTTACTACGAGCAGTACTTC.

This clonotype showed up just once. This chain links TRBV12-3 or TRBV12-4 with TRBJ2-7; D gene unclear. Trimming left V 7 bases short and J 3 bases short, with 16 bases between. The CDR3 spans 14 residues. In DNA form, the CDR3 reads TGTGCCAGCACCGATTCAACGGTTTTCTACGAGCAGTACTTC. Translating it yields CASTDSTVFYEQYF.

This chain connects TRBV25-1 to TRBJ1-1; possible D gene TRBD1, 5 bases. V lost 4 bases and J lost 10, with 16 bases in between. The CDR3 runs 13 residues. Germline-derived CDR1 and CDR2 are MGHDK and SYGVNS. DNA of the CDR3: TGTGCCAGCAGTGGCCGACAGCTCCCTGCAGCTTTCTTT. It encodes CASSGRQLPAAFF.

This clonotype was counted a few times. This chain connects TRBV9 to TRBJ2-7; no clear D gene. Trimming removed 2 bases from V and 6 bases from J, with 12 bases in between. The CDR3 consists of 13 residues. The germline V gene encodes CDR1 SGDLS and CDR2 YYNGEE. The DNA for the CDR3 is TGTGCCAGCAGCGTTCGTAGGTCCGGCGAGCAGTACTTC. It encodes CASSVRRSGEQYF.

The chain combines TRBV24-1 with TRBJ1-1, with no clear D. Deletions cut 4 bases from V and 1 base from J, with 9 bases between. The CDR3 is made up of 14 amino acids. Germline lookup yields CDR1 KGHDR and CDR2 SFDVKD. As DNA, the CDR3 is TGTGCCACCAGTGACTCGCAAGAGAACACTGAAGCTTTCTTT. It encodes CATSDSQENTEAFF.

The chain employs TRBV12-3 or TRBV12-4 and TRBJ2-7; perhaps TRBD1 as D (6 bases). V lost 5 bases to trimming and J lost 2 bases, with 16 bases between them. CDR3 length: 15 residues. CDR3 in amino acids: CASSLNRENPYEQYF. For the CDR3, the DNA is TGTGCCAGCAGTCTAAACAGGGAAAACCCCTACGAGCAGTACTTC.

The V and J genes are TRBV21-1 and TRBJ2-3; the DNA was not compared with TRBD2, the D call given in the table. TRBV21-1 is designated a pseudogene. The CDR3 covers 15 residues. Here the CDR3 reads CASTTGTSGTDTQYF. In DNA, the CDR3 is TGTGCCAGCACTACCGGGACTAGCGGCACAGATACGCAGTATTTT.

This clonotype has just one count. This is likely a read error, given that the CDR3 carries no conserved phenylalanine or tryptophan at its end. This chain joins TRBV7-8 and TRBJ1-2; D uncertain. Trimming stripped 1 base from V and 0 bases from J, with 9 bases between. The germline V gene has CDR1 SGHVS and CDR2 FQNEAQ. The CDR3 consists of 15 residues. The DNA of the CDR3 is TGTGCCAGCAGCTTAGAGGGAGGACCTAACTATGGCTACACCTGC. Translating gives CASSLEGGPNYGYTC.

This chain links TRBV7-9 with TRBJ1-2, with D maybe TRBD1 (5 bases). The V end was cut by 1 base, the J end by 6 bases, with 18 bases between. The germline V gene has CDR1 SEHNR and CDR2 FQNEAQ (reference sequence). This CDR3 spans 16 amino acids. CDR3 sequence: CASSLVQGQGTHGYTF. The CDR3 coding sequence is TGTGCCAGCAGCTTAGTTCAGGGTCAGGGTACCCATGGCTACACCTTC.

The rearrangement links TRBV20-1 to TRBJ2-1, with D maybe TRBD2 (7 bases). The germline V gene encodes CDR1 DFQATT and CDR2 SNEGSKA (reference sequence). With 0 bases removed from V and 4 bases from J, the gap between germline ends came to 13 bases. The CDR3 spans 15 residues. The DNA of the CDR3 is TGCAGTGCTAGAGATCCGGGGGGCCGGTACAATGAGCAGTTCTTC. Translated, it gives CSARDPGGRYNEQFF.

The chain employs TRBV29-1 and TRBJ2-6; D not certain. The V end was cut by 3 bases, the J end by 0 bases, with 9 bases between. The CDR3 length is 15 residues. CDR1 is SQVTM, CDR2 ANQGSEA, per germline. CDR3 in DNA: TGCAGCGTTGAGCTTACGGCCTCTGGGGCCAACGTCCTGACTTTC. This codes for CSVELTASGANVLTF.

The J gene is TRBJ2-1, the V gene TRBV12-3 or TRBV12-4; the match to TRBD2 covers 8 bases. This CDR3 contains 15 residues. With V trimmed by 5 bases and J by 5 bases, 8 bases remained unmatched. The CDR3 sequence is CASSEAGVVHNEQFF. CDR3 DNA: TGTGCCAGCAGTGAAGCGGGAGTGGTCCACAATGAGCAGTTCTTC.

This sequence joins TRBV20-1 and TRBJ2-5, with TRBD2 identical over 10 bases. The J call is in doubt because the DNA end fits TRBJ2-7 better. This CDR3 is built from 14 residues. Germline V gene sequence: CDR1 DFQATT, CDR2 SNEGSKA (reference sequence). The CDR3 region is CSAKGASGSVEQYF. The DNA of the CDR3 is TGCAGTGCTAAAGGGGCTAGCGGGAGCGTCGAGCAGTACTTC.

V and J are TRBV3-1 and TRBJ2-6; possible D gene TRBD2, 6 bases. CDR3 size: 16 residues. The V gene's germline CDR1 is LGHDT and CDR2 YNNKEL (reference sequence). V dropped 1 base and J dropped 2 bases, with 9 bases sitting between them. The DNA for the CDR3 is TGTGCCAGCAGCCAAGGAGGAGGGGCTGGGGCCAACGTCCTGACTTTC. Its protein is CASSQGGGAGANVLTF.

The chain couples TRBV20-1 to TRBJ2-7, with D hard to call. The germline V gene encodes CDR1 DFQATT and CDR2 SNEGSKA (reference sequence). The V gene lost 1 base and the J gene lost 10 bases, with 8 bases spanning the gap. This CDR3 contains 10 residues. CDR3 sequence reads: CSARASTQYF. CDR3 nucleotides: TGCAGTGCTAGAGCATCTACCCAGTACTTC.

CDR3 sequence (DNA): TGCAGCGTTGAAGATTCCCCCGATAGCAATCAGCCCCAGCATTTT. Translated, it gives CSVEDSPDSNQPQHF. This sequence joins TRBV29-1 and TRBJ1-5; D uncertain. The CDR3 has 15 amino acids. CDR1 and CDR2 from the germline V gene are SQVTM and ANQGSEA. V lost 0 bases and J lost 0, with 9 bases in between. Combining the CDR3 with reference TRBV29-1 and TRBJ1-5 gives the whole variable domain SAVISQKPSRDICQRGTSLTIQCQVDSQVTMMFWYRQQPGQSLTLIATANQGSEATYESGFVIDKFPISRPNLTFSTLTVSNMSPEDSSIYLCSVEDSPDSNQPQHFGDGTRLSIL.

This sequence joins TRBV10-1 and TRBJ2-2; a weak D match, TRBD1 (6 bases). CDR3 length: 12 amino acids. The V gene lost 2 bases and the J gene lost 9 bases, with 7 bases spanning the gap. CDR1 WNHNN and CDR2 SYGVQD come from the germline V gene (reference sequence). This CDR3 is CASSEGDRELFF. The CDR3 region has the DNA TGCGCCAGCAGTGAGGGGGACAGGGAGCTGTTTTTT.

Concerning this clonotype: Germline and junction disagree at one end, which may indicate a read error. V usage is TRBV4-1 and J usage is TRBJ2-1; 9 bases are a match to TRBD2. Germline assignment: CDR1 MGHRA and CDR2 YSYEKL. This CDR3 has 16 amino acids. The CDR3 nucleotides are TGCGCCAGCAGCCAAGATCGAAGCGGGAGGTACAATGAGCAGTTCTTT. Residues: CASSQDRSGRYNEQFF.